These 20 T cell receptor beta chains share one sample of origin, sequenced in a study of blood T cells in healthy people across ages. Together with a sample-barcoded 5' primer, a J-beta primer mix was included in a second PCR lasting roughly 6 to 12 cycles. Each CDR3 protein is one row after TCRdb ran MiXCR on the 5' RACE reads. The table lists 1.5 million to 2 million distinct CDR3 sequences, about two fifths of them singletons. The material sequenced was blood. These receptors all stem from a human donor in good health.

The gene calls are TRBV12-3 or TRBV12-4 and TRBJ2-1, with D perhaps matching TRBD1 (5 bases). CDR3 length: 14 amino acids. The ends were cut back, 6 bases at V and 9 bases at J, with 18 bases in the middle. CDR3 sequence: CASSEQARGGEQFF. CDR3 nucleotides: TGTGCCAGCAGCGAACAGGCTCGCGGCGGTGAGCAGTTCTTC.

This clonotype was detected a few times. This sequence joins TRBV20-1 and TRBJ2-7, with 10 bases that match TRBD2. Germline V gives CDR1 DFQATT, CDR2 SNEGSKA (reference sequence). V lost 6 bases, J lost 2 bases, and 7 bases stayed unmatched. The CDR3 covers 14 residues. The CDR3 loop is CSANSGGITYEQYF. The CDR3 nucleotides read TGCAGTGCAAATAGCGGGGGGATCACCTACGAGCAGTACTTC.

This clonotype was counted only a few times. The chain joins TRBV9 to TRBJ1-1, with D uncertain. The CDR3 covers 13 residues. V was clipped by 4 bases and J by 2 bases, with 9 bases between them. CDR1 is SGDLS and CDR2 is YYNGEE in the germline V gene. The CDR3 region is CASSRTYNTEAFF. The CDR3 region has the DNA TGTGCCAGCAGCCGCACATACAACACTGAAGCTTTCTTT.

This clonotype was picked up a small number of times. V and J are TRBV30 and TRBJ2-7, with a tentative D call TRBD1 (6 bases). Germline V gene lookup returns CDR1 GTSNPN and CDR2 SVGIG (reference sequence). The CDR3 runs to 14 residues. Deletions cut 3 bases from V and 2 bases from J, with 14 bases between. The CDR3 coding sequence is TGTGCCTGGAGCCTAACAGGGCTGGCCTACGAGCAGTACTTC. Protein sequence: CAWSLTGLAYEQYF. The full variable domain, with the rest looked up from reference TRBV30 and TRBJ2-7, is SQTIHQWPATLVQPVGSPLSLECTVEGTSNPNLYWYRQAAGRGLQLLFYSVGIGQISSEVPQNLSASRPQDRQFILSSKKLLLSDSGFYLCAWSLTGLAYEQYFGPGTRLTVT.

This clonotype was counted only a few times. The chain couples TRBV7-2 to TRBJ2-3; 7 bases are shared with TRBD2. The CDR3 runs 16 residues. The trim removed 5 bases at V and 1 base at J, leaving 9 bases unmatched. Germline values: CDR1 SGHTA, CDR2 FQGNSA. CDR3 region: CASSPLAARGTDTQYF. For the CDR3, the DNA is TGTGCCAGCAGCCCTCTAGCGGCACGTGGCACAGATACGCAGTATTTT.

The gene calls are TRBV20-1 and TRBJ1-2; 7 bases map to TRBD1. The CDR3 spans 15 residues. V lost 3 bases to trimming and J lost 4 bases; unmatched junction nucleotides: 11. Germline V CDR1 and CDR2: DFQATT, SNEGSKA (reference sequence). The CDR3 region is CSARPRTGESYGYTF. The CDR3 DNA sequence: TGCAGTGCTAGGCCCCGGACAGGAGAGAGCTATGGCTACACCTTC.

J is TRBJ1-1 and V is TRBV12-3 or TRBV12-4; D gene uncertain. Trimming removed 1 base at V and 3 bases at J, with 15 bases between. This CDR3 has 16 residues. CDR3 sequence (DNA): TGTGCCAGCAGTTTAGTTGTGAGTATCAGATACACTGAAGCTTTCTTT. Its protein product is CASSLVVSIRYTEAFF.

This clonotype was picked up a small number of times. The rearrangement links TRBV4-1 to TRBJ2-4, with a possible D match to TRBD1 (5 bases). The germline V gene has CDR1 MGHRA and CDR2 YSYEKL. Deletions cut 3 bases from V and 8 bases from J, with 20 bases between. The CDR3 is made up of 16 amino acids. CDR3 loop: CASSQAEDTARDIQYF. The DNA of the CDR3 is TGCGCCAGCAGCCAGGCCGAGGACACGGCTAGGGACATTCAGTACTTC.

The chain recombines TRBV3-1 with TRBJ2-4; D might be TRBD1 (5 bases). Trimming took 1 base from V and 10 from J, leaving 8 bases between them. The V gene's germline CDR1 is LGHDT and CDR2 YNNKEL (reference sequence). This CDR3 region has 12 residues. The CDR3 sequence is CASSQVTEIQYF. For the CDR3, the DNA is TGTGCCAGCAGCCAAGTGACAGAGATTCAGTACTTC.

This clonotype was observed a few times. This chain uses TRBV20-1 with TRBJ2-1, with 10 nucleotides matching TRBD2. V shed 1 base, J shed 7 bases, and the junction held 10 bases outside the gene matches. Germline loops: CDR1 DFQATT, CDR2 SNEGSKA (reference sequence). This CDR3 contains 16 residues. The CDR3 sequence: CSARAVGLAAGNEQFF. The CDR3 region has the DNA TGCAGTGCTAGAGCAGTAGGACTAGCGGCCGGTAATGAGCAGTTCTTC.

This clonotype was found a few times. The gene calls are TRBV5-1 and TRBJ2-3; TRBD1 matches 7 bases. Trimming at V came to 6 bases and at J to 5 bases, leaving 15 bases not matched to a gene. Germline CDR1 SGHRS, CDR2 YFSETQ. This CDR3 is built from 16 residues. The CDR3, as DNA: TGCGCCAGCATCTTAGGGTATAGGGGGCCCAAAGATACGCAGTATTTT. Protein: CASILGYRGPKDTQYF.

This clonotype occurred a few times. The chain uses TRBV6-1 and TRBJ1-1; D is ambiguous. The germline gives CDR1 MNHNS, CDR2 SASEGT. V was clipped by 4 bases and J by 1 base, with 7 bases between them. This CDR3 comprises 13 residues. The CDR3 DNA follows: TGTGCCAGCAGTGTACAACAGAACACTGAAGCTTTCTTT. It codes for CASSVQQNTEAFF.

The CDR3 spells CATSSFRERRDQPQHF. The CDR3 region has the DNA TGTGCCACCAGCAGTTTCCGGGAGCGAAGGGATCAGCCCCAGCATTTT. This rearrangement joins TRBV15 to TRBJ1-5, with D hard to call. This CDR3 has 16 residues. CDR1 LNHNV and CDR2 YYDKDF come from the germline V gene (reference sequence). V was cut by 3 bases and J by 5 bases, with 17 bases left in between.

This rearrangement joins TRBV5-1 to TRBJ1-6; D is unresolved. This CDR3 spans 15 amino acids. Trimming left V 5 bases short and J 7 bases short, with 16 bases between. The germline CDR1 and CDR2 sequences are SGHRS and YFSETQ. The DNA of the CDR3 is TGCGCCAGCAGAGAGGAGGGCAGAACCAATTCACCCCTCCACTTT. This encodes CASREEGRTNSPLHF.

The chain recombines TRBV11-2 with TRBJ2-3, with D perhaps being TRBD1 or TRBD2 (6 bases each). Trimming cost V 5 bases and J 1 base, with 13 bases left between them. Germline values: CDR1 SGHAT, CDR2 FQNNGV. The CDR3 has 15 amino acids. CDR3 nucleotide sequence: TGTGCCAGCAGCCGACTAGGGGGACGCACAGATACGCAGTATTTT. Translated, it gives CASSRLGGRTDTQYF.

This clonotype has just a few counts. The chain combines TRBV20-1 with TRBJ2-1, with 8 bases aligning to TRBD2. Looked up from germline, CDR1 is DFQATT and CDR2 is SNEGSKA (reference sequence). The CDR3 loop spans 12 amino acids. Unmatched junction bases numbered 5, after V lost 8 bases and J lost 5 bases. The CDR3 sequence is CSLKRGNNEQFF. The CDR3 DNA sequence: TGCAGTCTTAAGCGGGGGAACAATGAGCAGTTCTTC.

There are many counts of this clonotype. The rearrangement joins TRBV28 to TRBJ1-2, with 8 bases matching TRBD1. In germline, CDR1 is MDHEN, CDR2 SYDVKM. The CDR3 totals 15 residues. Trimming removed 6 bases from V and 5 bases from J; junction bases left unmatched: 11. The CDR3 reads CASSSTGVLLYGYTF. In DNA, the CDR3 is TGTGCCAGCAGCTCGACAGGGGTACTCCTTTATGGCTACACCTTC.

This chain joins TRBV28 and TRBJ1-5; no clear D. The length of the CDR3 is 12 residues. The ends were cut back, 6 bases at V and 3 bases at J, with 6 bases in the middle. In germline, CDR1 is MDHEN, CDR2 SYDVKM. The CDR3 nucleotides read TGTGCCAGCAGCGGCATCAATCAGCCCCAGCATTTT. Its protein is CASSGINQPQHF.

This CDR3 is CASSERQIRQETQYF. The CDR3 DNA sequence: TGTGCCAGCAGCGAACGACAGATCCGACAAGAGACCCAGTACTTC. The chain carries TRBV5-5 and TRBJ2-4; D is possibly TRBD1 (5 bases). The J call may be wrong; the DNA end is better matched by TRBJ2-5. This CDR3 region has 15 residues. The germline V gene has CDR1 SGHKS and CDR2 YYEKEE (reference sequence).

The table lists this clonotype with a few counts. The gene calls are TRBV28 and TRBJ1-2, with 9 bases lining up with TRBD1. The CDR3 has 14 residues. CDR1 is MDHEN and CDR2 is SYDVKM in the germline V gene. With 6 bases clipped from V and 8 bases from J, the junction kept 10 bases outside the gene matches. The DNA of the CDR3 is TGTGCCAGCAGCTCCGGACAGGGGTCAGGAGGCTACACCTTC. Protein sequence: CASSSGQGSGGYTF.